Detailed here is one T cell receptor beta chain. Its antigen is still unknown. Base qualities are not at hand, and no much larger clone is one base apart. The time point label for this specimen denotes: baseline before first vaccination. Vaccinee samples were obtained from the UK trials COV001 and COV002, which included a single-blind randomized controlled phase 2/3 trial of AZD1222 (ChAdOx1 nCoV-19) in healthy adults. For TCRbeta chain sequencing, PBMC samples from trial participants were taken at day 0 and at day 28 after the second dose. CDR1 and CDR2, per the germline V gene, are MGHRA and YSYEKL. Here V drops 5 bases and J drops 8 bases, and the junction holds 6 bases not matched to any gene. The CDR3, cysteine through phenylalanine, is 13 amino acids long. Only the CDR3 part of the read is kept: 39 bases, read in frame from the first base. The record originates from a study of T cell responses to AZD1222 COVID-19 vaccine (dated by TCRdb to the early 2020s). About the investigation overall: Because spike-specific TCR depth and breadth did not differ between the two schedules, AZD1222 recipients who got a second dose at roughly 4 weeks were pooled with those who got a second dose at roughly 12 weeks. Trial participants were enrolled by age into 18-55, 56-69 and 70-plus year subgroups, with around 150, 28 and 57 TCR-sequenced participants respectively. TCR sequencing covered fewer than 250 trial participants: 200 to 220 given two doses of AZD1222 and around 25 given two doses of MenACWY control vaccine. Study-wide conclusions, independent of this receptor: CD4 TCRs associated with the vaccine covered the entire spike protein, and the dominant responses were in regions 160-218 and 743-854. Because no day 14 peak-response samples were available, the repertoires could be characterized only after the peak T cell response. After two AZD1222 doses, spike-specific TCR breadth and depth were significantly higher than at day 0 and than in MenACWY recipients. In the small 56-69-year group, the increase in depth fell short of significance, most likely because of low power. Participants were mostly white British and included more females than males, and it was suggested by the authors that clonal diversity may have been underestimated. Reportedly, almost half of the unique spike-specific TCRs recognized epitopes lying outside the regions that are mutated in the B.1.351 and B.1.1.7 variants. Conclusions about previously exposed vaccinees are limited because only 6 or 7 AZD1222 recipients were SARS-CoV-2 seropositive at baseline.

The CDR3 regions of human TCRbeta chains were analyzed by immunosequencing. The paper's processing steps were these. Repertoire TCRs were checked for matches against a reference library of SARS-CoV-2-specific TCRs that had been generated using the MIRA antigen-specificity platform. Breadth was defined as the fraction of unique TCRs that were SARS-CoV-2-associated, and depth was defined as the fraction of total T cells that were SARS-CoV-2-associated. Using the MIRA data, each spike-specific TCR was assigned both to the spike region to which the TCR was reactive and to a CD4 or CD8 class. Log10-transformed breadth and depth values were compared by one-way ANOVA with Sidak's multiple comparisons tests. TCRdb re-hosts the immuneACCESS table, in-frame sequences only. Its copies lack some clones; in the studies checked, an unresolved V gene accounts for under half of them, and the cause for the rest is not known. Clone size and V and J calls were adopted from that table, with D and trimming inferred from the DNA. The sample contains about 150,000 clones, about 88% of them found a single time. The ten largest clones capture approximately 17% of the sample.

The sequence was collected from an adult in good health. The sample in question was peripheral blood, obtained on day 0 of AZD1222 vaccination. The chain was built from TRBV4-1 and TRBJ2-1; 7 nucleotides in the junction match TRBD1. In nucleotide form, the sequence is TGCGCCAGCAGCTTACAGGGGAGCTATGAGCAGTTCTTC. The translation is CASSLQGSYEQFF.